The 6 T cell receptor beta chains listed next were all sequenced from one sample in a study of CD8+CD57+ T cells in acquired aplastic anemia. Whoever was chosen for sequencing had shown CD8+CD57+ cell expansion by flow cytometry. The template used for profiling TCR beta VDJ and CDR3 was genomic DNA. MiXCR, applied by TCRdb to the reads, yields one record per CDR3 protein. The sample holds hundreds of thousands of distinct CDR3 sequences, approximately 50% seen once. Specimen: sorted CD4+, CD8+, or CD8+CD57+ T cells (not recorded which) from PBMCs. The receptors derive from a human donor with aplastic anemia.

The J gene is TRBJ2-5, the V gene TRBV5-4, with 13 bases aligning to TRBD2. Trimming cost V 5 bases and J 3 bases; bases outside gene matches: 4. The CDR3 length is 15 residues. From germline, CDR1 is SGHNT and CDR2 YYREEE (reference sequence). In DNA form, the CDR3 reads TGTGCCAGCAGAGGACTAGCGGGGGCCAAAGAGACCCAGTACTTC. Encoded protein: CASRGLAGAKETQYF.

CDR3 sequence (DNA): TGTGCCAGGAGGGAGCTAGCGGCGGCCTACAATGAGCAGTTCTTC. As protein: CARRELAAAYNEQFF. The gene calls are TRBV2 and TRBJ2-1; 7 bases line up with TRBD2. Germline loops: CDR1 SNHLY, CDR2 FYNNEI. The ends lost 9 bases at V and 2 bases at J; junction bases unmatched: 10. This CDR3 is 15 amino acids long.

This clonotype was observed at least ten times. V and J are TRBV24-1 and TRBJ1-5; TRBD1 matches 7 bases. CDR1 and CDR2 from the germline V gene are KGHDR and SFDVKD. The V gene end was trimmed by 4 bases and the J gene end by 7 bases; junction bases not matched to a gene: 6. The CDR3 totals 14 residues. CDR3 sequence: CATSDRQGRQPQHF. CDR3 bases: TGTGCCACCAGTGACAGACAGGGTAGGCAGCCCCAGCATTTT.

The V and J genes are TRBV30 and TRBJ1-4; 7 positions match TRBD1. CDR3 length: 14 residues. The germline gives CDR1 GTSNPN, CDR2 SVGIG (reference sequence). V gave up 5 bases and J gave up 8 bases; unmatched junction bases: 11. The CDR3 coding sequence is TGTGCCTGGGGGGGACAGCAAACTAGAGAAAAACTGTTTTTT. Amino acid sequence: CAWGGQQTREKLFF.

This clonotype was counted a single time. CDR3 DNA: TGTGCCAGCAGCAAGGCGACAGGGAAAGAGACCCAGTACTTC. Its protein is CASSKATGKETQYF. The chain has TRBV7-9 and TRBJ2-5; 7 nucleotides agree with TRBD1. V lost 5 bases and J lost 3; bases outside the gene matches: 6. The CDR3 totals 14 residues. Germline CDR1 reads SEHNR; CDR2 reads FQNEAQ (reference sequence).

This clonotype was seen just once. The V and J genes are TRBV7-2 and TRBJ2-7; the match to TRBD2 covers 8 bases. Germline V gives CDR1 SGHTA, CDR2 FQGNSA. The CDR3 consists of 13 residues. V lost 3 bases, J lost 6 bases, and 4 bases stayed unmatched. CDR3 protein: CASSLTSVGEQYF. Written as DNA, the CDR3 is TGTGCCAGCAGCTTGACTAGCGTCGGCGAGCAGTACTTC.